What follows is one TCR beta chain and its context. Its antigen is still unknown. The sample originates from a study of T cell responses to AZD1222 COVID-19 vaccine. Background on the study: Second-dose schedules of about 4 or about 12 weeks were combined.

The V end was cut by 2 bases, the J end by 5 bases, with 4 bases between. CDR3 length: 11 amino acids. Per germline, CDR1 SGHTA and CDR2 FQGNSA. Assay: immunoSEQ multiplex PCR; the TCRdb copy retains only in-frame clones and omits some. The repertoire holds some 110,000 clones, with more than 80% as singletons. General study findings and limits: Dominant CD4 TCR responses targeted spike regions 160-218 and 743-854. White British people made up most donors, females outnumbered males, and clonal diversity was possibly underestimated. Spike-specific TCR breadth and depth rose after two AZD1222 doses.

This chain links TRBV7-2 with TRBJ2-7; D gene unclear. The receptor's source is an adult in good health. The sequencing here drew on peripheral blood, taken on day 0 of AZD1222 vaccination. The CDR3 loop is CASSLYDEQYF. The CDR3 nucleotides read TGTGCCAGCAGCTTATACGACGAGCAGTACTTC.